The present entry profiles one TCR beta chain with its context. This clone has only a few counts. The clone's antigen remains unknown. The sample holds no much larger clone one base away, and base qualities are not on file. The data are from a study of cytomegalovirus exposure and HLA in healthy donors (dated by TCRdb to between 2016 and 2019). Some background on the complete study: An earlier analysis of approximately 590 of the donors reported more than 250 Gb of sequence data and more than 90 million unique TCR beta sequences from about 180 million T cells. Roughly 300 gigabases of sequencing data and 75 million to 85 million unique TCR sequences made up an early release that covered nearly 650 HLA-typed donors. Of the roughly 400 genotyped donors, 65% to 90% were placed in the genetic ancestry cluster associated with self-reported Caucasian donors. The study aimed to test whether cataloging public T cell receptors could reveal signatures of past pathogen exposure. The study profiled the T cell repertoires of about 640 subjects by immunosequencing and related them to cytomegalovirus serostatus. Besides the first cohort of approximately 670 subjects, a separate validation cohort made up of over 95 different subjects was used. High-throughput TCR immunosequencing, statistical association of individual TCRs with disease status, and machine learning were combined to predict cytomegalovirus infection status. To study patterns of TCR occurrence, a later analysis re-analyzed previously published TCR beta repertoires from under 750 donors and added high-resolution HLA genotyping. The later analysis used no new phenotypic data to find candidate immune exposures, relying instead on TCR beta sequences and their occurrence across donors. In an earlier analysis of more than 550 of the donors, high-throughput TCR beta sequencing was used to judge whether each TCR beta V gene segment behaved as functional or pseudogenic. Donor age, sex, ethnicity and CMV serostatus were compiled together with the repertoire data. Genome-wide SNP genotypes for about 55% of the 666 donors were used in a later genetic analysis, which treated that subset as a discovery cohort. Every discovery cohort repertoire had been produced on one sequencing platform. Both class I and class II loci were covered by HLA typing, at four-digit resolution. The number of donors typed differed by locus, with roughly 620-630 for A, B, C, DRB1 and DQB1, around 520 for DQA1, approximately 570 for DPA1, and 400 to 490 for DPB1. Because of strong linkage in the cohort, roughly five DR-DQ haplotypes were treated as single units for association and clustering. On average, 235,054 unique TCR beta nucleotide sequences were sequenced per donor among 300 to 500 genotyped donors of the cohort, with 15% to 20% of those sequences being non-productive.

The V end gives up 2 bases and the J end 2 bases, leaving 3 bases in the junction not matched to a gene. CDR1 is given as SGDLS and CDR2 as YYNGEE, both from the germline V gene. Including cysteine and phenylalanine, the CDR3 has 14 amino acids. The DNA shown is the 42-base CDR3, in frame from base 1. In total, approximately 610 healthy bone marrow donors made up the cohort. At the time of sampling, every cohort member was nominally healthy, though immune exposures that went unrecorded were likely present. The donor tested CMV seronegative and was one of the 352 seronegative cohort members. A peripheral blood sample was provided by each donor, and peripheral blood mononuclear cells were used for TCR beta sequencing. The Qiagen DNeasy Blood Extraction Kit was used to extract genomic DNA from the blood cell samples. The method was the immunoSEQ multiplex PCR assay. For the multiplex PCR, a mixture combining 60 forward primers for TCR Vbeta segments and 13 reverse primers for TCR Jbeta segments was used. The CDR3 region of rearranged TCR beta genes was amplified from genomic DNA with a multiplex PCR assay. The amplified TCR beta libraries were sequenced on the Illumina HiSeq System as 87-base-pair reads. The published analysis was carried out like this. A later analysis tallied 75 million to 85 million unique TCR beta chains across the 700 or so repertoires, and approximately 9.9 million of those chains were shared by two or more donors. Raw reads were error-corrected and collapsed into unique sequences with a nearest-neighbor algorithm that merged closely related sequences to remove PCR and sequencing errors. Alignment of CDR3 sequences to IMGT reference sequences was used to assign V, D and J gene segments. For a sequence to be retained, a match of at least six nucleotides to both a V gene segment and a J gene segment was required. Rearrangements were called productive when the CDR3 lacked stop codons and stayed in frame with V and J; all others were non-productive. CDR3 was defined by IMGT convention, running from the second conserved V-encoded cysteine to the conserved J-encoded phenylalanine. In an earlier analysis of some 550 of the donors, sequences lacking an unambiguous match to a single V gene segment were excluded. An earlier analysis of a few hundred of the donors classified V segments as functional when productive rearrangements were above 56.7% and as segregating when the standard deviation between donors was above 5%. A statistical classification framework was built for diagnosing cytomegalovirus status from the catalog of TCR beta chain sequences. A later analysis assigned V and J genes by comparing TCR nucleotide sequences with IMGT/GENE-DB human TR gene sequences. Using the TCRdist pipeline, a later analysis assigned CDR3 sequences along with most-parsimonious VDJ recombination scenarios. In a later analysis, each TCR beta chain was defined by its CDR3 amino acid sequence together with its V-gene family, and reads lacking a unique V-gene family were excluded. In a later analysis, some 600 highly shared, low-generation-probability nucleotide sequences were removed to address suspected cross-contamination and a sequencing artifact. A later analysis calculated a clonal expansion index for each public chain from normalized within-repertoire ranks of inferred template counts. In a later analysis, generation probabilities were computed using a VDJ recombination model fitted to out-of-frame rearrangements, and the results were checked against IGoR. A later analysis scored TCR-TCR, TCR-HLA and TCR-CMV co-occurrence with hypergeometric tests, applying a repertoire-size bias correction to TCR pairs. A later analysis estimated false discovery rates by permuting HLA or CMV assignments 20 times. In a later analysis, co-occurring TCRs were grouped using DBSCAN, and TCRdist sequence similarity was added for clustering within HLA-allele-positive subsets. Co-occurrence clustering excluded repertoires with fewer than 30,000 or more than 120,000 public chains, plus five with anomalous nucleotide sharing. The source is immuneACCESS, and TCRdb retained only in-frame sequences with V and J called. Part of the clones is not carried over; for the studies checked, unresolved V genes explain less than half of this, and the remainder is unexplained. The DNA was the basis for D and trimming; V, J and clone size are from that table. The sample has a few hundred thousand clones on record, more than 80% of them singletons. The top ten hold about 3% of the sample.

What the authors observed across the whole study: In a later genetic analysis, fewer N-insertions in productive TCRs were reported among donors in an Asian-associated ancestry cluster than the roughly 710-donor mean. Linkage disequilibrium might explain the correlated functional status among segregating V segments, but an unknown experimental factor could not be ruled out. The presence/absence analyses assumed that sequencing depth was roughly uniform across donors, and that assumption may not be true. The study gave a list of some 150 TCR beta chains associated with cytomegalovirus. A cluster of highly shared sequence variants was judged likely to be a technical artifact of the sequencing pipeline. Specific HLA alleles were associated with 15,000 to 20,000 TCR beta sequences at a false discovery rate of 0.05 in a later analysis. For the cohort, immune exposure information was limited to CMV serostatus. This cohort had only TCR beta chains sequenced, and the lack of alpha or paired-chain data limited which features could be detected. According to a later analysis, TCR association rates differed among HLA loci, with DRB1 alleles showing the most associated TCRs and HLA-C alleles showing the fewest. A further reported finding was that TCR beta sequences accurately predicted the HLA-A and HLA-B alleles for most subjects in the first cohort. An association between a missense DCLRE1C variant and V-gene and J-gene trimming of TCR beta chains was found in a later genetic analysis and replicated in an independent cohort. In an earlier analysis of over 550 of the donors, most TCR beta V segments were observed in productive rearrangements about 87% or about 30% of the time, broadly matching IMGT annotations. Most TCR sequences were seen in very few donors, while some public TCRs were found in many individuals. A later analysis found that most CMV-associated TCR beta chains appeared HLA-restricted, with HLA associations seemingly driven largely by CMV exposure. In vitro tests confirmed that three of the cytomegalovirus-associated TCR beta chains recognize cytomegalovirus antigens. In both the original and validation cohorts, the classifier was reported to diagnose cytomegalovirus status with high specificity and sensitivity. Assigning TCR associations to individual alleles was difficult when HLA alleles, especially DR and DQ, strongly co-occurred. The 87-base-pair reads could not distinguish some IMGT-functional V segments, including TRBV6-2 and TRBV6-3, so those segments were excluded. Several of the top co-occurrence clusters appeared to be linked to parvovirus B19, influenza, CMV and Epstein-Barr virus, according to a later analysis. Because HLA typing was missing for some donors at each locus, association tests included only the typed subset. Because counts were too low, under 20 rarely observed V segments, including chromosome 9 orphons, were left out of the earlier analysis of 587 of the donors. A later analysis found that HLA-associated TCR beta chains were more clonally expanded and had lower generation probabilities than equally common non-associated chains. The authors suggested that the approach could potentially be generalized to other disease states and immunological phenotypes.

Recombination connected TRBV9 to TRBJ1-2; 7 nucleotides in the junction match TRBD1. The sequence derives from a man aged 25-45 years in good health and CMV-seronegative. Sequencing was carried out using PBMCs. The CDR3 protein is CASSVRRGNYGYTF. The nucleotide sequence reads as follows: TGTGCCAGCAGCGTCCGCAGGGGGAACTATGGCTACACCTTC.